The 16 T cell receptor beta chains reported below all come from one sample, sequenced in a study of OX40 agonist ivuxolimab in advanced cancers. TCRdb keeps only in-frame clones here, not all; method: immunoSEQ multiplex PCR. The sample includes approximately 51,000 clones, 70% to 80% of them seen just once. Specimen: CD4+ or CD8+ T cells sorted from blood, collected in a trial of the OX40 agonist ivuxolimab. The receptor set was obtained from an adult with an advanced solid tumor such as melanoma, head and neck, liver or kidney cancer.

This CDR3 is CASCLGGRDNQPQHF. The DNA for the CDR3 is TGTGCCAGCTGCCTGGGGGGGAGGGACAATCAGCCCCAGCATTTT. The chain joins TRBV28 to TRBJ1-5, with D perhaps matching TRBD1 (5 bases). The V end lost 8 bases, the J end lost 3 bases, and 17 bases lay between the germline ends. The CDR3 consists of 15 residues. The germline gives CDR1 MDHEN, CDR2 SYDVKM.

This sequence joins TRBV11-2 and TRBJ2-2; D remains ambiguous. V was pared by 5 bases and J by 6 bases, with 13 bases between. The CDR3 spans 14 residues. In germline, CDR1 is SGHAT, CDR2 FQNNGV. The CDR3 DNA follows: TGTGCCAGCAGCCAACACCTAACGGCCGGGGAGCTGTTTTTT. Translating it yields CASSQHLTAGELFF. The variable domain in full, with the rest retrieved from reference TRBV11-2 and TRBJ2-2, is EAGVAQSPRYKIIEKRQSVAFWCNPISGHATLYWYQQILGQGPKLLIQFQNNGVVDDSQLPKDRFSAERLKGVDSTLKIQPAKLEDSAVYLCASSQHLTAGELFFGEGSRLTVL.

CDR3 nucleotide sequence: TGTGCCAGCAGCTTGAATAGCGGGAGGGCCCTCTACAATGAGCAGTTCTTC. The encoded protein is CASSLNSGRALYNEQFF. V and J are TRBV7-9 and TRBJ2-1; 11 bases agree with TRBD2. Germline CDR1 is SEHNR and CDR2 is FQNEAQ (reference sequence). J was trimmed by 3 bases and V by 3 bases; bases with no gene match: 7. CDR3 length: 17 residues.

This chain links TRBV28 with TRBJ2-1; D remains unclear. V was trimmed by 7 bases and J by 8 bases, leaving 15 bases between them. This CDR3 spans 13 amino acids. Germline values: CDR1 MDHEN, CDR2 SYDVKM. The CDR3 here is CASTPMGRDEQFF. The CDR3 DNA follows: TGTGCCAGCACCCCCATGGGCCGCGATGAGCAGTTCTTC.

CDR3 DNA: TGTGCCAGCAGTTCTCCGGGACTAGAATACGGGAATGAGCAGTTCTTC. Translated: CASSSPGLEYGNEQFF. The rearrangement uses TRBV11-2 and TRBJ2-1; 8 bases map to TRBD2. The CDR3 is 16 amino acids. Germline CDR1 SGHAT, CDR2 FQNNGV. With V trimmed by 6 bases and J by 7 bases, 14 bases remained unmatched.

The chain uses TRBV18 and TRBJ2-3, with 9 bases that match TRBD2. Germline assignment: CDR1 KGHSH and CDR2 LQKENI. V dropped 2 bases and J dropped 1; count of bases not matched to a gene: 4. This CDR3 comprises 16 residues. CDR3 DNA sequence: TGTGCCAGCTCACCAATACTAGCGGGCGGCACAGATACGCAGTATTTT. Translation gives CASSPILAGGTDTQYF.

V gene TRBV27 combines with J gene TRBJ2-7; 10 bases agree with TRBD2. The CDR3 loop spans 17 amino acids. Germline CDR1 and CDR2: MNHEY and SMNVEV (reference sequence). The V gene end was trimmed by 4 bases and the J gene end by 2 bases; junction bases not matched to a gene: 11. This chain's CDR3 is CASSSYPSGRGTYEQYF. The CDR3 nucleotides are TGTGCCAGCAGTTCATACCCTAGCGGGAGAGGGACCTACGAGCAGTACTTC.

The CDR3 DNA is TGTGCCAGCACCACCGTTGGAGGGGGCTTAGAAAAACTGTTTTTT. Amino acid sequence: CASTTVGGGLEKLFF. The genes are TRBV7-8 and TRBJ1-4; 7 nucleotides agree with TRBD1. V was clipped by 7 bases and J by 8 bases; unmatched bases: 13. The V gene's germline CDR1 is SGHVS and CDR2 FQNEAQ. The CDR3 length is 15 residues.

The chain links TRBV6-5 to TRBJ1-1; 8 bases match TRBD1. V lost 6 bases to trimming and J lost 6 bases; unmatched junction nucleotides: 3. CDR3 length: 12 amino acids. Germline CDR1 is MNHEY and CDR2 is SVGAGI. In nucleotides, the CDR3 is TGTGCCAGCAGACAGGGGGGAGCTGAAGCTTTCTTT. This translates into CASRQGGAEAFF.

This chain joins TRBV7-9 and TRBJ2-3; D gene uncertain. The CDR3 has 13 amino acids. Trimming took off 1 base at V and 9 bases at J, with 11 bases between the two ends. Germline values: CDR1 SEHNR, CDR2 FQNEAQ (reference sequence). The CDR3 nucleotides are TGTGCCAGCAGCTTAGGAGACCCCGGGACGCAGTATTTT. It yields the protein CASSLGDPGTQYF.

The chain links TRBV27 to TRBJ1-6; 7 nucleotides line up with TRBD1. Germline loops: CDR1 MNHEY, CDR2 SMNVEV (reference sequence). V was pared by 5 bases and J by 0 bases, with 19 bases of the junction left unmatched. The CDR3 runs 21 residues. CDR3 sequence reads: CASSPRYGTAHFSSYNSPLHF. Here the CDR3 DNA reads TGTGCCAGCAGTCCCCGATACGGGACAGCTCATTTTAGCTCCTATAATTCACCCCTCCACTTT.

This clone came up a few times. This sequence joins TRBV30 and TRBJ2-5, with no clear D. The V end lost 2 bases, the J end lost 4 bases, and 5 bases lay between the germline ends. The CDR3 runs 11 residues. Per the germline V gene, CDR1 is GTSNPN and CDR2 is SVGIG (reference sequence). The CDR3 DNA reads as TGTGCCTGGAGTTTGGTAGAGACCCAGTACTTC. Protein product: CAWSLVETQYF.

The chain uses TRBV13 and TRBJ1-2, with D perhaps matching TRBD1 (5 bases). CDR1 and CDR2 (germline): PRHDT, FYEKMQ (reference sequence). CDR3 length equals 13 residues. V lost 6 bases and J 4 bases, leaving 12 bases between the germline ends. The CDR3 bases are TGTGCCAGCAGTGGAACAGGATTCTATGGCTACACCTTC. Encoded protein: CASSGTGFYGYTF. Drawing the rest from reference TRBV13 and TRBJ1-2, the complete variable domain is AAGVIQSPRHLIKEKRETATLKCYPIPRHDTVYWYQQGPGQDPQFLISFYEKMQSDKGSIPDRFSAQQFSDYHSELNMSSLELGDSALYFCASSGTGFYGYTFGSGTRLTVV.

The CDR3 spells CASSAARPGYNSPLHF. CDR3 DNA sequence: TGTGCCAGCAGTGCGGCGAGGCCGGGGTATAATTCACCCCTCCACTTT. J is TRBJ1-6 and V is TRBV6-1; the D is unclear. Trimming took off 4 bases at V and 4 bases at J, with 14 bases between the two ends. CDR1 and CDR2 (germline): MNHNS, SASEGT. CDR3 size: 16 residues.

The chain has TRBV9 and TRBJ2-1; D might be TRBD2 (5 bases). CDR3 length equals 16 residues. Germline values: CDR1 SGDLS, CDR2 YYNGEE. Deletions cut 0 bases from V and 0 bases from J, with 10 bases between. This CDR3 is CASSVVGVSSYNEQFF. The CDR3 DNA is TGTGCCAGCAGCGTAGTCGGGGTTAGCTCCTACAATGAGCAGTTCTTC. The variable domain in full, with the rest retrieved from reference TRBV9 and TRBJ2-1, is DSGVTQTPKHLITATGQRVTLRCSPRSGDLSVYWYQQSLDQGLQFLIQYYNGEERAKGNILERFSAQQFPDLHSELNLSSLELGDSALYFCASSVVGVSSYNEQFFGPGTRLTVL.

This rearrangement joins TRBV29-1 to TRBJ2-5; 8 bases are a match to TRBD2. There are 15 residues in the CDR3. J lost 3 bases, V lost 7 bases, and 13 bases had no gene match. Germline V gives CDR1 SQVTM, CDR2 ANQGSEA. The CDR3 here is CSATGSGGREETQYF. DNA for the CDR3: TGCAGCGCGACAGGCTCGGGAGGGCGGGAAGAGACCCAGTACTTC.